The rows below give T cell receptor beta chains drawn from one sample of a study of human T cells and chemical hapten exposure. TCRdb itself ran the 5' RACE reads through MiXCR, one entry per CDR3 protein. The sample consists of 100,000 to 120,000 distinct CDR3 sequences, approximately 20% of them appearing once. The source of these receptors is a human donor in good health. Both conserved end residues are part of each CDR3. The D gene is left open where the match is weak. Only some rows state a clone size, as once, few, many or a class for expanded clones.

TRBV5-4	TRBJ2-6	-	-	TGTGCCAGCAGCTTCGGTCCTGGGGCCAACGTCCTGACTTTC	CASSFGPGANVLTF
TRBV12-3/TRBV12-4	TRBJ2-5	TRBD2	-	TGTGCCAGCAGTTTAGGCGGGGGACTAGCGGCCCAAGAGACCCAGTACTTC	CASSLGGGLAAQETQYF
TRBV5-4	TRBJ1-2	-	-	TGTGCCAGCAGCTTTGGGTTGGCGGGACAAGGAAGCGGCTACACCTTC	CASSFGLAGQGSGYTF
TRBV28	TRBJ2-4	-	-	TGTGCCAGCAGTTTCCAGGAGTGGGCCAAAAACATTCAGTACTTC	CASSFQEWAKNIQYF
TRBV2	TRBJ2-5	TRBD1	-	TGTGCCAGCCGGGACAGGGTAAAAGAGACCCAGTACTTC	CASRDRVKETQYF
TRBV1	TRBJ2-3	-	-	TGCACCAGCAGCCAGGCCTCGCAGTCAGATACGCAGTATTTT	CTSSQASQSDTQYF
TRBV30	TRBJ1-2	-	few	TGTGCCTGGAGTTACGGGGCGGGAAGCTATGGCTACACCTTC	CAWSYGAGSYGYTF
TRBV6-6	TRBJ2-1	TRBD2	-	TGTGCCAGCAGTTCGGCTAGCGGGAGGGCCCTTAATGAGCAGTTCTTC	CASSSASGRALNEQFF
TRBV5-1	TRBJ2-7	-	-	TGCGCCAGCAGCTTGGAGGGACCGGCCTACGAGCAGTACTTC	CASSLEGPAYEQYF
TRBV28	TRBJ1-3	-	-	TGTGCCAGCAGTTCACGGCCGGGCTCTGGAAACACCATATATTTT	CASSSRPGSGNTIYF
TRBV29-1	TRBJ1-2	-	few	TGCAGCGTTAAGGAGGATACCTATGATGACTACACCTTC	CSVKEDTYDDYTF
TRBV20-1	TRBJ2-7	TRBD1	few	TGCAGTGCTAGAGGACAGGGATCAAGGGCCTACGAGCAGTACTTC	CSARGQGSRAYEQYF
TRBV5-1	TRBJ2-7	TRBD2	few	TGCGCCAGCAGCTTTGAACTAGCGGGAGTATACGAGCAGTACTTC	CASSFELAGVYEQYF
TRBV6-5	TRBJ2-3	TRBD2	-	TGTGCCAGCAGCTCACGGGCGGGAGACCTTCCTGGCGATACGCAGTATTTT	CASSSRAGDLPGDTQYF
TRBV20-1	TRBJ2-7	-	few	TGCAGTGCTAGTACGGGTTCCAGGATCCCCTACGAGCAGTACTTC	CSASTGSRIPYEQYF
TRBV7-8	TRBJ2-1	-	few	TGTGCCAGCAGCTTAGCTAGCAACTGGGGGAGCTCCTACAATGAGCAGTTCTTC	CASSLASNWGSSYNEQFF
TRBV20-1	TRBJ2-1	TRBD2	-	TGCAGTGCTAGAGATGTAGCGGGGAGGGGTGGGTCCTACAATGAGCAGTTCTTC	CSARDVAGRGGSYNEQFF
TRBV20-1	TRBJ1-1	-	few	TGCAGTGCTAGACGCGGGACGGCTGACACTGAAGCTTTCTTT	CSARRGTADTEAFF
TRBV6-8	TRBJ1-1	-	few	TGTGCCAGCAGTAGGACAGTGGCTTTCTTT	CASSRTVAFF
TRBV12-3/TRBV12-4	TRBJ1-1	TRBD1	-	TGTGCCAGCAGTTTTCCTCCGGGACAGGGGGCTGGCACTGAAGCTTTCTTT	CASSFPPGQGAGTEAFF
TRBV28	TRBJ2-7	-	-	TGTGCCAGCAGTCCCCACAGGGACGAGCAGTACTTC	CASSPHRDEQYF
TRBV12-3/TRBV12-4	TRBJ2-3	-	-	TGTGCCAGCAGACCCCGATTCACAGATACGCAGTATTTT	CASRPRFTDTQYF
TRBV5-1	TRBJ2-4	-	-	TGCGCCAGCAGCCCTGGATCTGTAGGCGGCATTCAGTACTTC	CASSPGSVGGIQYF
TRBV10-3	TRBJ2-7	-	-	TGTGCCATCAGCGGGGGAAACAAATACGAGCAGTACTTC	CAISGGNKYEQYF
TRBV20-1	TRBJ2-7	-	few	TGCAGTGCTAGGCGAGACGAGCAGTACTTC	CSARRDEQYF
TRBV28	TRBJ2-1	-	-	TGTGCCAGCAAACCGGAGGGGTACAATGAGCAGTTCTTC	CASKPEGYNEQFF
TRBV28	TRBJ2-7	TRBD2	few	TGTGCCAGCAGTTTGGTCCCCCCATGGGCGGGAGCCTCATACGAGCAGTACTTC	CASSLVPPWAGASYEQYF
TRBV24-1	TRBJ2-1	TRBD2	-	TGTGCCACCAGTGTAGGGACTAGCTCCTACAATGAGCAGTTCTTC	CATSVGTSSYNEQFF
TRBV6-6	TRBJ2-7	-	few	TGTGCCAGCAGCCCGACCCCCGGAGGGGTCGAGCAGTACTTC	CASSPTPGGVEQYF
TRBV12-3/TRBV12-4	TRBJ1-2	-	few	TGTGCCAGCAGTTTAAGGAGTCACTTC	CASSLRSHF
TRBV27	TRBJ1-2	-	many	TGTGCCAGCAGTCAATTTCCCCGCAGGGGTTTGATAGGCTACACCTTC	CASSQFPRRGLIGYTF
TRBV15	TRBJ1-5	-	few	TGTGCCACCAGCATTGGGGTGGGCAATCAGCCCCAGCATTTT	CATSIGVGNQPQHF
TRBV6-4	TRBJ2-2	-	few	TGTGCCAGCGGCCGGGACACCTACACCGGGGAGCTGTTTTTT	CASGRDTYTGELFF
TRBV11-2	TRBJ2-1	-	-	TGTGCCAGCAGCTTAGAGTTAGCGGACTCCTCCTACAATGAGCAGTTCTTC	CASSLELADSSYNEQFF
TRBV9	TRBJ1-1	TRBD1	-	TGTGCCAGCAGCGGGACAGGGGGTCTTGAAGCTTTCTTT	CASSGTGGLEAFF
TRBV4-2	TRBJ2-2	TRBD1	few	TGTGCCAGCAGCTTAGTCGGGACAGCAAACACCGGGGAGCTGTTTTTT	CASSLVGTANTGELFF
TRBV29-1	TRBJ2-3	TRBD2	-	TGCAGCGTTGAATCGCCTAGCGGGAGGGCCCGGGATACGCAGTATTTT	CSVESPSGRARDTQYF
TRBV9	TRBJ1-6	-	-	TGTGCCAGCAGCGTTTTCGGTAATTCACCCCTCCACTTT	CASSVFGNSPLHF
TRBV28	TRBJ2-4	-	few	TGTGCCAGCAGTTTGTACAGGGAAAACATTCAGTACTTC	CASSLYRENIQYF
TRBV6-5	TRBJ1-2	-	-	TGTGCCAGCCTTGGGCCCGGGGGTTATGGCTACACCTTC	CASLGPGGYGYTF
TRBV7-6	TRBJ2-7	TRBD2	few	TGTGCCAGCAGCCATCGACTAGCGGGAGGCTACGAGCAGTACTTC	CASSHRLAGGYEQYF
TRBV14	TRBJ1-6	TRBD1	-	TGTGCCAGCAGTCAAGGACAGGGGGGCCGTTCACCCCTCCACTTT	CASSQGQGGRSPLHF
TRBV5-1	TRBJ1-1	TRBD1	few	TGCGCCAGCAGCTTGGGGACAGGGGGGGATGAAGCTTTCTTT	CASSLGTGGDEAFF
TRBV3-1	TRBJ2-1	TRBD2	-	TGTGCCAGCAGCCAACTCAAGCGGGGGGGTGAGCAGTTCTTC	CASSQLKRGGEQFF
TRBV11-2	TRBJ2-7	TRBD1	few	TGTGCCAGCAGCTTATCTGGCAGGGGGCTCCCTGCGTCGGTGCAGTACTTC	CASSLSGRGLPASVQYF
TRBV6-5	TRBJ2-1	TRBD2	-	TGTGCCAGCAGTTACTCTAGCGGGAGGATGGACAATGAGCAGTTCTTC	CASSYSSGRMDNEQFF
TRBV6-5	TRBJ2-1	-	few	TGTGCCAGCACCCAAAAGCCCTCAAGCAGATTCAATGAGCAGTTCTTC	CASTQKPSSRFNEQFF
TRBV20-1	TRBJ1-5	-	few	TGCAGTGCTAACCACAGGGAGAACTGGGCTCAGCCCCAGCATTTT	CSANHRENWAQPQHF
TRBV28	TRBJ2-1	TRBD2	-	TGTGCCAGCAGCTGGGGGCTACTAGCGGGAGGGCCGGATGAGCAGTTCTTC	CASSWGLLAGGPDEQFF
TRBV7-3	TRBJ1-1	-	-	TGTGCCAGCAGCTTAGTGGGTTGGGACACTGAAGCTTTCTTT	CASSLVGWDTEAFF
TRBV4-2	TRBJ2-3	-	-	TGTGCCAGCAGCCAAGCAAATGCAGCTAGCACAGATACGCAGTATTTT	CASSQANAASTDTQYF
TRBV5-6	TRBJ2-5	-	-	TGTGCCAGCAGCTTGGGACAGGCCCTCAAGGAGACCCAGTACTTC	CASSLGQALKETQYF
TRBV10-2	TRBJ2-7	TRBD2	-	TGCGCCAGCAGTGACGTCGGACTAGCGGTTTACGAGCAGTACTTC	CASSDVGLAVYEQYF
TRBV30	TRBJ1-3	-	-	TGTGCCTGGAGTCAAGACAGTTTCGCTGGAAACACCAAATATTTT	CAWSQDSFAGNTKYF
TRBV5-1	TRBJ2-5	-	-	TGCGCCAGCAGCTACGGGACGGGCGAGGGGGGAGAGACCCAGTACTTC	CASSYGTGEGGETQYF
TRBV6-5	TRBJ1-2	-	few	TGTGCCAGCAGTTACGTTGAGGGGAACTATGGCTACACCTTC	CASSYVEGNYGYTF
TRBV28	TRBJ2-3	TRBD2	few	TGTGCCAGCAGTTCTAGCGGGCGGGGACTCACAGATACGCAGTATTTT	CASSSSGRGLTDTQYF